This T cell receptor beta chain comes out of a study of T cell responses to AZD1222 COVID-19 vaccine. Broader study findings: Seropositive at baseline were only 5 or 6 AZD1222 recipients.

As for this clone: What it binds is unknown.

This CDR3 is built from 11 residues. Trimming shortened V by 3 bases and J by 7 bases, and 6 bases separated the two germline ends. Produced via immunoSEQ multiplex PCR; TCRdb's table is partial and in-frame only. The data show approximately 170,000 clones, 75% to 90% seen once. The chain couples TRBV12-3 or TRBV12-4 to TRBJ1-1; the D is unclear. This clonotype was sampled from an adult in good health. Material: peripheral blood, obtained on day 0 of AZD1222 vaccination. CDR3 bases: TGTGCCAGCAGTTTGGGCCGTGAAGCTTTCTTT. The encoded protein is CASSLGREAFF.